The clone carrying this T cell receptor (beta chain) appeared many times. Its antigen is unknown. Without the conserved terminal phenylalanine or tryptophan, this CDR3 likely stems from a read error. With 4 bases removed from V and 5 bases from J, the gap between germline ends came to 18 bases. CDR1 is DFQATT, CDR2 SNEGSKA, per germline (reference sequence). The CDR3 runs to 14 residues. This sample is part of a study of T cells in Graves' hyperthyroidism and ophthalmopathy. Template material for amplifying TCR beta CDR3 regions consisted of RNA transcripts. First-round RT-PCR of the TCR CDR3 relied on the HTBI primer set. TCRdb itself ran the multiplex PCR reads through MiXCR, one entry per CDR3 protein. This repertoire shows some 510,000 distinct CDR3 sequences, about a fifth found once; its top ten account for around a quarter. The study's findings and limits: Before onset, by a median of approximately 6.8 months, the model predicted ophthalmopathy.

This receptor was taken from a man aged 18 to 29 with Graves' hyperthyroidism. Source material: blood. V and J are TRBV20-1 and TRBJ2-7; D gene uncertain. CDR3 bases: TGCAGTGCTACCCAAGGGCAGATCTTGGACGAGCAGTACTCC. Translating gives CSATQGQILDEQYS.